This TCR beta chain was documented in a study of T-cell memory formation after mild COVID-19. Germline V gene sequence: CDR1 LNHDA, CDR2 SQIVND (reference sequence). The CDR3 consists of 13 residues. V lost 7 bases and J lost 0, with 9 bases in between. A single record per CDR3 protein comes from TCRdb applying MiXCR to the 5' RACE reads. Found here are 300,000 to 400,000 distinct CDR3 sequences, roughly 13% of them singletons; the top ten hold roughly 20%. The sequence was collected from a man between 18 and 29 years old who had mild COVID-19 (a few samples of this study predate the infection). Cell type and time point are not known. The chain carries TRBV19 and TRBJ1-1; D not resolved. Material: PBMCs or a T cell subset sorted from them (not recorded which). The CDR3 DNA reads TGTGCCAGTAATGTCCAGTTGAACACTGAAGCTTTCTTT. Amino acid sequence: CASNVQLNTEAFF.